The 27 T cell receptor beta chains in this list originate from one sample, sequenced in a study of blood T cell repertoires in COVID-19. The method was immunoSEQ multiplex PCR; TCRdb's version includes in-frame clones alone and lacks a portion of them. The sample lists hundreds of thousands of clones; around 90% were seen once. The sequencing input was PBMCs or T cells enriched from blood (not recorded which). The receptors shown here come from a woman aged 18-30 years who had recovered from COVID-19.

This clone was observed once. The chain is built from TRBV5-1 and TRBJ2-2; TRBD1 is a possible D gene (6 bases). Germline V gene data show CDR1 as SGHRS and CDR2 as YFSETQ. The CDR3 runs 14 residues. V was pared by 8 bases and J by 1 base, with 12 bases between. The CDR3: CASGPGQNTGELFF. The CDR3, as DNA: TGCGCCAGTGGGCCGGGACAGAACACCGGGGAGCTGTTTTTT.

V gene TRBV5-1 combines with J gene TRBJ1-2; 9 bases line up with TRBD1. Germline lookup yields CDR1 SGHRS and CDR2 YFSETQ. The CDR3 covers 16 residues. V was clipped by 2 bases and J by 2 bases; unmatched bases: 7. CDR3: CASSFAGTGRNYGYTF. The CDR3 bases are TGCGCCAGCAGCTTTGCCGGGACAGGGAGAAACTATGGCTACACCTTC.

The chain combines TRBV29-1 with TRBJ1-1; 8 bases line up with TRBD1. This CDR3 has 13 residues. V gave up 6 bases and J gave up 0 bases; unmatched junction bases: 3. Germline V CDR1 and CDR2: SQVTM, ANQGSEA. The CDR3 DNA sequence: TGCAGCGTCGGACAGGGACTGAACACTGAAGCTTTCTTT. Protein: CSVGQGLNTEAFF.

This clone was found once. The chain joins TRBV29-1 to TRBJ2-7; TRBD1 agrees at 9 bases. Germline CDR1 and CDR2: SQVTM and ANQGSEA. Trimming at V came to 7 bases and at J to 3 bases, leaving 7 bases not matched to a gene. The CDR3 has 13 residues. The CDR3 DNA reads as TGCAGCGCCCGGGACAGGGAAAACTACGAGCAGTACTTC. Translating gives CSARDRENYEQYF.

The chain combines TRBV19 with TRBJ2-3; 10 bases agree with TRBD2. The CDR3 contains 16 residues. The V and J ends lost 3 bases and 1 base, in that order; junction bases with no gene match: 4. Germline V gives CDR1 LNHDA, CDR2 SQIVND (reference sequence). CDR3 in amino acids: CASSINLAGGTDTQYF. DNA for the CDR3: TGTGCCAGTAGTATTAATCTAGCGGGGGGCACAGATACGCAGTATTTT.

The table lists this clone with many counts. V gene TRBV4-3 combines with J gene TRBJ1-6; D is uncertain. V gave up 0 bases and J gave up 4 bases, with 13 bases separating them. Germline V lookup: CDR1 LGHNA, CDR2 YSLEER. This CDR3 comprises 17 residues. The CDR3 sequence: CASSQDDWSPYNSPLHF. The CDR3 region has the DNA TGCGCCAGCAGCCAAGACGACTGGTCCCCTTATAATTCACCCCTCCACTTT.

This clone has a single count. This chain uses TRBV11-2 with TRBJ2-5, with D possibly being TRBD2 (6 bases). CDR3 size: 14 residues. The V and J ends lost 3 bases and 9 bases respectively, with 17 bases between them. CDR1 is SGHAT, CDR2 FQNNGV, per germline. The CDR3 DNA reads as TGTGCCAGCAGCTTTAGTAGCGGATCGGGGGCCCAGTACTTC. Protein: CASSFSSGSGAQYF.

The CDR3 sequence: CASSEHSNEQFF. CDR3 coding DNA: TGTGCCAGCAGTGAGCATAGCAATGAGCAGTTCTTC. The V gene is TRBV2, the J gene TRBJ2-1; D uncertain. CDR3 length equals 12 residues. V was trimmed by 3 bases and J by 6 bases, leaving 6 bases between them. Germline-derived CDR1 and CDR2 are SNHLY and FYNNEI.

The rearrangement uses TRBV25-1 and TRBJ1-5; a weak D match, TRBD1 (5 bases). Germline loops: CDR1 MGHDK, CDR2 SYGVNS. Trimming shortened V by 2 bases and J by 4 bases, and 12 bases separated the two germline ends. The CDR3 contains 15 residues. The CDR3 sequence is CASSEQGLQNQPQHF. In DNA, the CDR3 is TGTGCCAGCAGTGAACAGGGTCTTCAGAATCAGCCCCAGCATTTT.

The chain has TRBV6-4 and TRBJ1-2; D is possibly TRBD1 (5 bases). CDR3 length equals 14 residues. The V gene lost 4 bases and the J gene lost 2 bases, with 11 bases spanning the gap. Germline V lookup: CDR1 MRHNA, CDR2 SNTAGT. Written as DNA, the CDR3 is TGTGCCAGCAGTGGGGGGGGAATGAACTATGGCTACACCTTC. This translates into CASSGGGMNYGYTF.

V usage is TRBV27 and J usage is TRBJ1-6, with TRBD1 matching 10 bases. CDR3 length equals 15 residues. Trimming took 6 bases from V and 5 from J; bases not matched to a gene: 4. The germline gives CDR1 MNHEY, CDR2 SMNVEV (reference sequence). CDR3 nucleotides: TGTGCCAGCAGCCAGGGGACAGGGGATAATTCACCCCTCCACTTT. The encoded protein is CASSQGTGDNSPLHF.

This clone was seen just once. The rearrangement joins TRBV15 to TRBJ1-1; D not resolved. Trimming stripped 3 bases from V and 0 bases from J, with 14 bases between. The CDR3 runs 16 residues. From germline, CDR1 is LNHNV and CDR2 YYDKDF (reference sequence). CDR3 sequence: CATSRTGLTMNTEAFF. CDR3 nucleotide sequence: TGTGCCACCAGCAGGACCGGACTGACCATGAACACTGAAGCTTTCTTT.

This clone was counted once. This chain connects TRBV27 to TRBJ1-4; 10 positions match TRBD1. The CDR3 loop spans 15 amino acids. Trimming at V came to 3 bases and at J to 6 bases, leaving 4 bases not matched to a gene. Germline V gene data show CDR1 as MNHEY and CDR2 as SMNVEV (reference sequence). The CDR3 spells CASSFTTGGYEKLFF. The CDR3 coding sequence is TGTGCCAGCAGTTTTACGACAGGGGGCTATGAAAAACTGTTTTTT.

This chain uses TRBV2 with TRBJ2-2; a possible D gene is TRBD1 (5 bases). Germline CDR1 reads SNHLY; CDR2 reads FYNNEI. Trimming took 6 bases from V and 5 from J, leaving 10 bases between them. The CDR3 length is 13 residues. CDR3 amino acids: CASSSQGTGELFF. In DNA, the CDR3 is TGTGCCAGCAGCAGCCAGGGAACCGGGGAGCTGTTTTTT.

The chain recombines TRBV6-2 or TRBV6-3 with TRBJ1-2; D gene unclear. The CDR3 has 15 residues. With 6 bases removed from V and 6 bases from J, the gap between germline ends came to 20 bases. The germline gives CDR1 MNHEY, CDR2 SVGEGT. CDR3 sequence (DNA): TGTGCCAGCAGCCTAAAGACAAGCACGATAAATGGCTACACCTTC. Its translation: CASSLKTSTINGYTF.

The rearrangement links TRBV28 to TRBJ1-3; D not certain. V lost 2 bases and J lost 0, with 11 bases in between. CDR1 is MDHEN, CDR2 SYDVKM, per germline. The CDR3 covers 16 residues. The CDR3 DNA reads TGTGCCAGCAGTTTAGGGCTGCCCAGCTCTGGAAACACCATATATTTT. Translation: CASSLGLPSSGNTIYF.

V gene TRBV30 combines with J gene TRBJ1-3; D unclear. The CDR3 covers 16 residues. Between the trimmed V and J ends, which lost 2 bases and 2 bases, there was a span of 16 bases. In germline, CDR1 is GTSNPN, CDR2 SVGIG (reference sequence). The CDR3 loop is CAWSQRSPGAGNTIYF. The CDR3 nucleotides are TGTGCCTGGAGTCAAAGGTCTCCAGGCGCTGGAAACACCATATATTTT. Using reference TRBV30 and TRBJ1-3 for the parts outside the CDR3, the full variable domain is SQTIHQWPATLVQPVGSPLSLECTVEGTSNPNLYWYRQAAGRGLQLLFYSVGIGQISSEVPQNLSASRPQDRQFILSSKKLLLSDSGFYLCAWSQRSPGAGNTIYFGEGSWLTVV.

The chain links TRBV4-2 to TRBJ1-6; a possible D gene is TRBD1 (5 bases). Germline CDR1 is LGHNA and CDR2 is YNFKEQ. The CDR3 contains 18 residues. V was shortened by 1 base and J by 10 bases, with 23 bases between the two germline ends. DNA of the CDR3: TGTGCCAGCAGCCAAGTGGGGAAAACAGGACCACCGCTCTCACCCCTCCACTTT. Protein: CASSQVGKTGPPLSPLHF.

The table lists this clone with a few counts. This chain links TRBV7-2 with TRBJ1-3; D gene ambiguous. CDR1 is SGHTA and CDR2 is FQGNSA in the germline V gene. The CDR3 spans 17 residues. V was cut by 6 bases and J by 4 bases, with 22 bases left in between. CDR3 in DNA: TGTGCCAGCAGTTACGTTCATATGGGTTCGGGAGGAAACACCATATATTTT. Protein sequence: CASSYVHMGSGGNTIYF.

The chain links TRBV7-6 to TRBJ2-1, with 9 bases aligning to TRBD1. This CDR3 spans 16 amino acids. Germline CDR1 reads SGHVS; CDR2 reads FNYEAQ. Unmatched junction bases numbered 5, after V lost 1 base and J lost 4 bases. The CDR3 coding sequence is TGTGCCAGCAGCTTAGGGGGGACAGGGCGGTACAATGAGCAGTTCTTC. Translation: CASSLGGTGRYNEQFF.

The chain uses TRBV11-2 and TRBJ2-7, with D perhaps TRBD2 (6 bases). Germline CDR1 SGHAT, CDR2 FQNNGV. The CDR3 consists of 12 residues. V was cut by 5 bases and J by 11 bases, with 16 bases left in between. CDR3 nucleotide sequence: TGTGCCAGCAGCGCGGGGCAGCCCAGAGAGTACTTC. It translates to CASSAGQPREYF.

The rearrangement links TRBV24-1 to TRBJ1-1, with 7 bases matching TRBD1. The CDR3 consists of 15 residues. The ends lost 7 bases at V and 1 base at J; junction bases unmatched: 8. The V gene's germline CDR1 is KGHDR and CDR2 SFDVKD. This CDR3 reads CATRDSTGKNTEAFF. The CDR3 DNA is TGTGCCACCAGAGACTCGACAGGGAAGAACACTGAAGCTTTCTTT.

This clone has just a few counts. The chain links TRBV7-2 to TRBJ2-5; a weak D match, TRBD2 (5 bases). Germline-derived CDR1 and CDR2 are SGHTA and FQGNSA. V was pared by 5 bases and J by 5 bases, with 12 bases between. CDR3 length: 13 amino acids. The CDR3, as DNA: TGTGCCAGCAGCGCACTAGTAAGGGAGACCCAGTACTTC. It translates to CASSALVRETQYF.

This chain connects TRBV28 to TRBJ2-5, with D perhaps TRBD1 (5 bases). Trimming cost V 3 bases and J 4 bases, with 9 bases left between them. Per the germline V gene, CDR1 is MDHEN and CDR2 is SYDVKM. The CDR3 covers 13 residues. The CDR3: CASSFRGSETQYF. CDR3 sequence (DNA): TGTGCCAGCAGTTTTAGGGGATCAGAGACCCAGTACTTC.

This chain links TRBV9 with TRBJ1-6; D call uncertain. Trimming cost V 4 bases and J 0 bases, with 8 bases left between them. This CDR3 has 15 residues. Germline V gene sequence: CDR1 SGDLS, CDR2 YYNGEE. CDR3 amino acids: CASSPEGSYNSPLHF. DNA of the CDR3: TGTGCCAGCAGCCCTGAGGGCTCCTATAATTCACCCCTCCACTTT.

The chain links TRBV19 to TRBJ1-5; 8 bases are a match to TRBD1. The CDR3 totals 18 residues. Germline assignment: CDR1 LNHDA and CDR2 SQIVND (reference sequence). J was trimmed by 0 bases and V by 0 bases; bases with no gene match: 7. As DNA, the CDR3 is TGTGCCAGTAGTATAGAACCGGACAGGGATTATAGCAATCAGCCCCAGCATTTT. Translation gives CASSIEPDRDYSNQPQHF.

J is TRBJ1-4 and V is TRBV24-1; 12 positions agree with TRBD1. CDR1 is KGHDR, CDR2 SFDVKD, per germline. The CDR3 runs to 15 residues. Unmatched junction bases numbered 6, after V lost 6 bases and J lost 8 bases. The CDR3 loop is CATSQGDRGREKLFF. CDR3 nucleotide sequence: TGTGCCACCAGTCAAGGGGACAGGGGGCGAGAAAAACTGTTTTTT.